These 10 T cell receptor beta chains share one sample of origin, sequenced in a study of Tregs in tolerant kidney transplant recipients. Recipients received nonmyeloablative bone marrow transplants from related graft donors, with transient mixed chimerism. The assay was immunoSEQ multiplex PCR, and TCRdb's table has in-frame clones only and misses some. Its table lists more than 6,000 clones. Sample: CD4+ T cells from blood (PBMCs), taken 6 months after the transplant. Receptors originate from a human patient who received a combined kidney and bone marrow transplant. A share of the T cells may be of graft donor origin.

On this clone: The CDR3 extends 3 residues past the end of the read, so its final part is completed from the germline J gene. V is TRBV2 and J is TRBJ1-2, with D possibly TRBD1 on 5 matching bases. The CDR3 consists of 13 residues. The V gene lost 4 bases and the J gene lost 2 bases, with 8 bases spanning the gap. From germline, CDR1 is SNHLY and CDR2 FYNNEI. CDR3 bases read: TGTGCCAGCAGTGCAGACAGAAACTATGGC. As protein: CASSADRNYG. The entire CDR3 is CASSADRNYGYTF.

Comments on this clone: The CDR3 extends 3 residues past the end of the read, so its final part is completed from the germline J gene. V is TRBV18 and J is TRBJ1-4, with 8 positions matching TRBD1. Germline CDR1 reads KGHSH; CDR2 reads LQKENI. The ends lost 3 bases at V and 8 bases at J; junction bases unmatched: 8. The CDR3 runs to 15 residues. CDR3 DNA, as far as it was read: TGTGCCAGCTCACCCTCGACAGGGGAAAAAGAAAAA. As protein: CASSPSTGEKEK. The CDR3 reads in full as CASSPSTGEKEKLFF.

Remarks on this clone: The read ends 3 residues shy of where the CDR3 ends; the end is completed using the germline J gene. The V and J genes are TRBV5-1 and TRBJ2-1; 9 bases line up with TRBD2. CDR3 size: 17 residues. J gave up 0 bases and V 0 bases, and 4 bases lay outside the gene matches. Germline loops: CDR1 SGHRS, CDR2 YFSETQ. The CDR3 loop is CASSLESSGSSYNEQFF. The sequenced CDR3 bases are TGCGCCAGCAGCTTGGAGAGTAGCGGGAGCTCCTACAATGAG. Full variable domain (rest looked up from reference TRBV5-1 and TRBJ2-1): KAGVTQTPRYLIKTRGQQVTLSCSPISGHRSVSWYQQTPGQGLQFLFEYFSETQRNKGNFPGRFSGRQFSNSRSEMNVSTLELGDSALYLCASSLESSGSSYNEQFFGPGTRLTVL.

Note on this clone: The read ends 3 residues shy of where the CDR3 ends; the end is completed using the germline J gene. The V call is TRBV18, the J call TRBJ1-1; TRBD1 is a possible D gene (6 bases). In germline, CDR1 is KGHSH, CDR2 LQKENI. The CDR3 extends over 15 amino acids. V shed 3 bases and J shed 4 bases, with 15 bases lying between them. CDR3 amino acids: CASSPPGHGFTEAFF. CDR3 DNA, as far as it was read: TGTGCCAGCTCACCTCCGGGACATGGGTTCACTGAA.

Frequency places this clone as medium-sized. Read coverage stops 3 residues before the CDR3 terminus; the germline J gene supplies the remainder. This rearrangement joins TRBV20-1 to TRBJ1-1, with D tentatively TRBD1 (5 bases). Deletions cut 2 bases from V and 0 bases from J, with 22 bases between. Germline lookup yields CDR1 DFQATT and CDR2 SNEGSKA (reference sequence). The CDR3 sequence is 18 residues long. The sequenced part of the CDR3 DNA is TGCAGTGCTAGACCCCGAGGTGGGGGGTCCCATTTGAACACTGAA. Its protein is CSARPRGGGSHLNTE. From start to end, the CDR3 is CSARPRGGGSHLNTEAFF.

By frequency, this clone is medium-sized. The DNA ends 3 residues before the CDR3 does, and the rest of the CDR3 is filled in from the germline J gene. The chain joins TRBV20-1 to TRBJ2-5; 7 positions agree with TRBD2. The V gene's germline CDR1 is DFQATT and CDR2 SNEGSKA (reference sequence). J was trimmed by 1 base and V by 0 bases; bases with no gene match: 17. This CDR3 comprises 19 residues. The CDR3 sequence is CSAREGRSGVRAIQETQYF. The CDR3 DNA, read in part, is TGCAGTGCTAGAGAGGGAAGAAGCGGGGTTAGAGCCATCCAAGAGACC.

With regard to this clone: The read ends 3 residues shy of where the CDR3 ends; the end is completed using the germline J gene. The chain carries TRBV30 and TRBJ2-1; 12 bases map to TRBD1. With 2 bases clipped from V and 7 bases from J, the junction kept 3 bases outside the gene matches. The germline V gene encodes CDR1 GTSNPN and CDR2 SVGIG (reference sequence). This CDR3 has 14 amino acids. The CDR3 sequence is CAWSLGQGANEQFF. Incomplete CDR3 DNA: TGTGCCTGGAGTCTGGGACAGGGGGCAAATGAG.

About this clone: Sequencing ends 3 residues short of the CDR3 end; the germline J gene provides the rest. The chain employs TRBV5-1 and TRBJ1-2; TRBD1 matches 7 bases. This CDR3 has 13 residues. V shed 7 bases and J 3 bases; nucleotides not matched to a gene: 6. Germline V gene data show CDR1 as SGHRS and CDR2 as YFSETQ. The CDR3 reads CASSGTVHYGYTF. The part of the CDR3 DNA that was read is TGCGCCAGCTCAGGGACAGTTCACTATGGC.

Considering frequency, this clone is medium-sized. The read comes to an end 3 residues before the CDR3 does, leaving the germline J gene to fill in the end. This chain connects TRBV20-1 to TRBJ2-7; weak D call: TRBD1 (6 bases). V lost 5 bases and J 2 bases, leaving 13 bases between the germline ends. This CDR3 is 13 amino acids long. Per germline, CDR1 DFQATT and CDR2 SNEGSKA (reference sequence). CDR3 sequence: CSAQLTGPYEQYF. The part of the CDR3 DNA that was read is TGCAGTGCTCAACTGACAGGTCCCTACGAG.

Considering frequency, this clone is medium-sized. The read finishes 3 residues shy of the CDR3 end, and the germline J gene is used to complete it. The chain carries TRBV5-1 and TRBJ2-1; TRBD2 aligns across 9 bases. From germline, CDR1 is SGHRS and CDR2 YFSETQ. V shed 0 bases and J 6 bases; nucleotides not matched to a gene: 4. The CDR3 runs to 15 residues. The chain's CDR3 is CASSLGGRATNEQFF. The part of the CDR3 DNA that was read is TGCGCCAGCAGCTTGGGCGGGAGGGCCACCAATGAG. Full variable domain (remainder filled in from reference TRBV5-1 and TRBJ2-1): KAGVTQTPRYLIKTRGQQVTLSCSPISGHRSVSWYQQTPGQGLQFLFEYFSETQRNKGNFPGRFSGRQFSNSRSEMNVSTLELGDSALYLCASSLGGRATNEQFFGPGTRLTVL.